The source of this T cell receptor (beta chain) is a study of blood T cells in healthy people across ages. Donors ranged from about 6 to 90 years old and were healthy Caucasians in Russia. At least 7 million PBMCs were isolated per sample. About this clonotype: Its antigen is still unknown.

Study-wide results and caveats: Versus aged donors, long-lived donors had higher diversity and more naive CD4+ cells.

Trimming at V came to 7 bases and at J to 8 bases, leaving 7 bases not matched to a gene. CDR1 SQVTM and CDR2 ANQGSEA come from the germline V gene. The CDR3 consists of 12 residues. Next came a second PCR, run for about 7 to 11 cycles, which used a sample-barcoded 5' primer along with a J-beta primer mix. A template-switch adaptor containing 12 random nucleotides labeled each cDNA molecule. TCRdb re-called the 5' RACE reads with MiXCR, one entry per CDR3 protein. The sample comprises 800,000 or so distinct CDR3 sequences, under 80% of which are singletons, and 28% rests with the top ten. The rearrangement links TRBV29-1 to TRBJ1-4; 7 bases match TRBD1. The TCR comes from a man aged 25-45 years in good health. Sequencing was done on a sample of blood. The CDR3 region has the DNA TGCAGCGCAACAGGGGAGGAGGAAAAACTGTTTTTT. This sequence encodes CSATGEEEKLFF.